These 19 T cell receptor beta chains were all obtained from the same sample, sequenced in a study of T-cell memory formation after mild COVID-19. TCRdb reprocessed the 5' RACE reads with MiXCR, giving one entry per CDR3 protein. The table records approximately 240,000 distinct CDR3 sequences, about 15% of them present only once. The sequenced material came from PBMCs or a T cell subset sorted from them (not recorded which). The receptors stem from a man aged 18 to 30 who had mild COVID-19 (a few samples of this study predate the infection). Cell type and time point are not known.

This clonotype occurred a few times. The chain recombines TRBV29-1 with TRBJ2-7; D is unresolved. Germline V CDR1 and CDR2: SQVTM, ANQGSEA. The germline V and J ends were trimmed by 3 bases and 3 bases, with 15 bases remaining between them. This CDR3 spans 14 amino acids. The CDR3 sequence is CSVEVQDGGYEQYF. CDR3 DNA: TGCAGCGTTGAGGTCCAGGACGGTGGCTACGAGCAGTACTTC.

This chain joins TRBV18 and TRBJ1-2; 9 bases align to TRBD1. J lost 8 bases, V lost 0 bases, and 7 bases had no gene match. The CDR3 sequence is 15 residues long. The germline CDR1 and CDR2 sequences are KGHSH and LQKENI. The CDR3 bases are TGTGCCAGCTCACCACCCGGGGACAGGGTGCTCGGCTACACCTTC. Translating gives CASSPPGDRVLGYTF.

This clonotype showed up just once. V is TRBV29-1 and J is TRBJ2-3; 10 bases are a match to TRBD2. The CDR3 is 16 amino acids. Unmatched junction bases numbered 14, after V lost 7 bases and J lost 4 bases. CDR1 is SQVTM and CDR2 is ANQGSEA in the germline V gene. The CDR3 loop reads CSGDYGAGGPPDTQYF. CDR3 DNA: TGCAGCGGGGACTACGGAGCGGGGGGGCCTCCAGATACGCAGTATTTT.

The J gene is TRBJ2-5, the V gene TRBV20-1; tentatively, D is TRBD2 (5 bases). V shed 3 bases and J shed 4 bases, with 9 bases lying between them. The germline gives CDR1 DFQATT, CDR2 SNEGSKA (reference sequence). CDR3 length: 12 amino acids. The CDR3 DNA sequence: TGCAGTGCTAGTCCGGGGAGAGAGACCCAGTACTTC. Translation: CSASPGRETQYF.

This clonotype was seen a handful of times. V is TRBV3-1 and J is TRBJ1-2; 10 bases are shared with TRBD1. This CDR3 spans 14 amino acids. Germline V gives CDR1 LGHDT, CDR2 YNNKEL (reference sequence). The trim removed 0 bases at V and 7 bases at J, leaving 2 bases unmatched. The CDR3: CASSQDDRGLGYTF. For the CDR3, the DNA is TGTGCCAGCAGCCAAGATGACAGGGGGCTTGGCTACACCTTC.

V and J are TRBV6-5 and TRBJ2-1, with 9 bases identical to TRBD1. Per germline, CDR1 MNHEY and CDR2 SVGAGI. The CDR3 has 18 residues. After removal of 0 bases from V and 7 bases from J, the junction contained 13 bases not matched to a gene. The CDR3 here is CASSYSIFSLTGGNEQFF. The CDR3 nucleotides are TGTGCCAGCAGTTACTCGATTTTTTCGTTGACAGGGGGGAATGAGCAGTTCTTC.

This clonotype was seen a few times. The chain employs TRBV7-2 and TRBJ2-7, with 12 bases aligning to TRBD2. In germline, CDR1 is SGHTA, CDR2 FQGNSA. CDR3 length: 16 amino acids. The V and J ends lost 3 bases and 6 bases, in that order; junction bases with no gene match: 9. The CDR3 protein is CASSLGLAGALGEQYF. The CDR3 DNA reads as TGTGCCAGCAGCTTGGGACTAGCGGGTGCCCTTGGCGAGCAGTACTTC.

This clonotype has a handful of counts. The chain uses TRBV28 and TRBJ1-1; D unresolved. The CDR3 covers 13 residues. The germline V gene encodes CDR1 MDHEN and CDR2 SYDVKM. V shed 4 bases and J shed 3 bases, with 9 bases lying between them. The chain's CDR3 is CASSSPSDTEAFF. The CDR3 DNA follows: TGTGCCAGCAGTTCTCCTTCCGACACTGAAGCTTTCTTT. Together with reference TRBV28 and TRBJ1-1, the CDR3 gives the full variable domain: DVKVTQSSRYLVKRTGEKVFLECVQDMDHENMFWYRQDPGLGLRLIYFSYDVKMKEKGDIPEGYSVSREKKERFSLILESASTNQTSMYLCASSSPSDTEAFFGQGTRLTVV.

This chain links TRBV6-6 with TRBJ2-3; D not resolved. V was cut by 2 bases and J by 4 bases, with 10 bases left in between. From germline, CDR1 is MNHNY and CDR2 SVGAGI (reference sequence). The length of the CDR3 is 14 residues. As DNA, the CDR3 is TGTGCCAGCAGTTACACGCAGTTTGCAGATACGCAGTATTTT. It is translated as CASSYTQFADTQYF.

This clonotype was counted between two and nine times. The CDR3 DNA reads TGTGCCAGCAGCCCTGGTAATGCGGGGGTTCCCCATACGCAGTATTTT. It codes for CASSPGNAGVPHTQYF. The chain employs TRBV7-8 and TRBJ2-3, with 7 nucleotides matching TRBD2. Losses at the gene ends were 5 bases for V and 7 bases for J; bases not matched to a gene: 15. Germline CDR1 is SGHVS and CDR2 is FQNEAQ. CDR3 size: 16 residues.

The V call is TRBV5-1, the J call TRBJ1-2; D not certain. The germline CDR1 and CDR2 sequences are SGHRS and YFSETQ. The CDR3 is made up of 13 amino acids. V lost 4 bases to trimming and J lost 6 bases, with 13 bases between them. The CDR3 nucleotides are TGCGCCAGCAGCCCCGAAGGGAACGATGGCTACACCTTC. Protein sequence: CASSPEGNDGYTF.

This clonotype turned up a few times. The gene calls are TRBV5-5 and TRBJ2-2, with 13 bases identical to TRBD2. CDR1 is SGHKS and CDR2 is YYEKEE in the germline V gene (reference sequence). Trimming cost V 4 bases and J 0 bases; bases outside gene matches: 9. The CDR3 covers 19 residues. CDR3 sequence reads: CASSLGLAGAWANTGELFF. The DNA of the CDR3 is TGTGCCAGCAGCCTAGGACTAGCGGGGGCCTGGGCGAACACCGGGGAGCTGTTTTTT. Filled out from reference TRBV5-5 and TRBJ2-2, the complete variable domain reads DAGVTQSPTHLIKTRGQQVTLRCSPISGHKSVSWYQQVLGQGPQFIFQYYEKEERGRGNFPDRFSARQFPNYSSELNVNALLLGDSALYLCASSLGLAGAWANTGELFFGEGSRLTVL.

The chain is built from TRBV18 and TRBJ1-1; D is uncertain. The ends were cut back, 1 base at V and 7 bases at J, with 10 bases in the middle. Germline values: CDR1 KGHSH, CDR2 LQKENI. The CDR3 has 13 residues. CDR3 in amino acids: CASSPRGGFEAFF. The CDR3 DNA is TGTGCCAGCTCACCACGGGGTGGGTTTGAAGCTTTCTTT.

This chain's CDR3 is CSRQGGTEAFF. The CDR3 DNA reads as TGCAGCCGGCAGGGAGGAACTGAAGCTTTCTTT. The rearrangement joins TRBV29-1 to TRBJ1-1; tentative D call: TRBD1 (5 bases). Germline values: CDR1 SQVTM, CDR2 ANQGSEA. V dropped 8 bases and J dropped 5 bases, with 12 bases sitting between them. The CDR3 spans 11 residues.

This clonotype was found a few times. The J gene is TRBJ1-1, the V gene TRBV7-2; 7 nucleotides match TRBD1. Unmatched junction bases numbered 13, after V lost 5 bases and J lost 7 bases. The CDR3 spans 15 residues. Looked up from germline, CDR1 is SGHTA and CDR2 is FQGNSA. The CDR3 coding sequence is TGTGCCAGCAGCGACCCTAACACAGGGGCTGATGAAGCTTTCTTT. It is translated as CASSDPNTGADEAFF.

The table lists this clonotype with a few counts. This sequence joins TRBV4-1 and TRBJ1-1; TRBD1 agrees at 7 bases. The length of the CDR3 is 16 residues. V shed 5 bases and J 1 base; nucleotides not matched to a gene: 10. The germline V gene has CDR1 MGHRA and CDR2 YSYEKL. The CDR3 loop reads CASSNGQVRRNTEAFF. The CDR3 coding sequence is TGCGCCAGCAGCAACGGACAGGTACGGAGGAACACTGAAGCTTTCTTT.

This clonotype was detected many times. In DNA, the CDR3 is TGCGCCAGCAGCCAAGAAAGGGGCGGATTATACGAGCAGTACTTC. Translating it yields CASSQERGGLYEQYF. The rearrangement uses TRBV4-1 and TRBJ2-7; weak D call: TRBD1 (5 bases). Trimming cost V 0 bases and J 4 bases, with 13 bases left between them. The length of the CDR3 is 15 residues. Germline V gene data show CDR1 as MGHRA and CDR2 as YSYEKL.

This clonotype occurred a few times. The rearrangement uses TRBV20-1 and TRBJ1-5; 7 nucleotides match TRBD1. The CDR3 is 13 amino acids. The germline gives CDR1 DFQATT, CDR2 SNEGSKA (reference sequence). V lost 7 bases, J lost 4 bases, and 7 bases stayed unmatched. The CDR3 sequence: CSVGRGLNQPQHF. The CDR3 DNA sequence: TGCAGTGTGGGGAGGGGGCTTAATCAGCCCCAGCATTTT.

The chain couples TRBV7-2 to TRBJ2-1; TRBD2 might be the D (7 bases). From germline, CDR1 is SGHTA and CDR2 FQGNSA. Trimming took 7 bases from V and 0 from J, leaving 16 bases between them. This CDR3 has 16 amino acids. The CDR3 loop reads CASTLSRGASYNEQFF. The CDR3 bases are TGTGCCAGCACCCTTTCCCGGGGGGCCTCCTACAATGAGCAGTTCTTC.